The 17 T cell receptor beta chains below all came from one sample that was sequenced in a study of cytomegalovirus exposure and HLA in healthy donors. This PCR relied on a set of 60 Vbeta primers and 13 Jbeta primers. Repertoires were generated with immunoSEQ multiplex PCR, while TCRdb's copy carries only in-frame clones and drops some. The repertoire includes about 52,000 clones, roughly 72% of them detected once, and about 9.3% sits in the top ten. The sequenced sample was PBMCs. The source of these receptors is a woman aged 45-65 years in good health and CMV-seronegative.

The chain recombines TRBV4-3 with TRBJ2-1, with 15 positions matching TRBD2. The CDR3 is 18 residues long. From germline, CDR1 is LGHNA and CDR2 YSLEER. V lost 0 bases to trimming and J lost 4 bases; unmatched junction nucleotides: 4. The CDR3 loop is CASSQDRGLAGGYNEQFF. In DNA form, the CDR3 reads TGCGCCAGCAGCCAAGATCGGGGACTAGCGGGGGGATACAATGAGCAGTTCTTC.

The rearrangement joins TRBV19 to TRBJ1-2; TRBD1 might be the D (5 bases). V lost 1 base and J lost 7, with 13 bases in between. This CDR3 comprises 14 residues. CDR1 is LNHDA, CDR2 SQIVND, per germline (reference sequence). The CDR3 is CASSIVSGAAGYTF. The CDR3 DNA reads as TGTGCCAGTAGTATAGTAAGTGGGGCCGCTGGCTACACCTTC.

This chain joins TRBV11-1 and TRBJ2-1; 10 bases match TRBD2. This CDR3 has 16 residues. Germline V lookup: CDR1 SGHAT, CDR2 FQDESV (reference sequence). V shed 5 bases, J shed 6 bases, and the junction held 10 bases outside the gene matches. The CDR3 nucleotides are TGTGCCAGCAGCCCCGGACTAGGACTAGCGGCCAATGAGCAGTTCTTC. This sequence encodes CASSPGLGLAANEQFF.

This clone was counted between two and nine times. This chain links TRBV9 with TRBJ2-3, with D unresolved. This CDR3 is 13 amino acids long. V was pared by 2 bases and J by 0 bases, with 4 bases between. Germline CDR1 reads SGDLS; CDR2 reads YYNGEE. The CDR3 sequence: CASSVSSTDTQYF. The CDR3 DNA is TGTGCCAGCAGCGTGTCTAGCACAGATACGCAGTATTTT.

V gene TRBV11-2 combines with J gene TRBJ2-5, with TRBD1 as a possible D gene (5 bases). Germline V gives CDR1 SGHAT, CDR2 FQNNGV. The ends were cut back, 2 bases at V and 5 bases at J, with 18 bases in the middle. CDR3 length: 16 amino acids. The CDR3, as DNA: TGTGCCAGCAGCTTAAGAGTCGCAAAAAGGGGTGAGACCCAGTACTTC. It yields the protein CASSLRVAKRGETQYF.

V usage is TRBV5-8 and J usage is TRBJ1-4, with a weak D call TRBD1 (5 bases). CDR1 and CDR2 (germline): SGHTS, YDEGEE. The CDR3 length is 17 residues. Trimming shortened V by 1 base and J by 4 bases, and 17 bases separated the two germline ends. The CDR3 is CASSLHRGMAFNEKLFF. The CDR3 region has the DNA TGTGCCAGCAGCTTGCACCGGGGGATGGCCTTTAATGAAAAACTGTTTTTT. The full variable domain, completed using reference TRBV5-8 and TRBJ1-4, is EAGVTQSPTHLIKTRGQQATLRCSPISGHTSVYWYQQALGLGLQFLLWYDEGEERNRGNFPPRFSGRQFPNYSSELNVNALELEDSALYLCASSLHRGMAFNEKLFFGSGTQLSVL.

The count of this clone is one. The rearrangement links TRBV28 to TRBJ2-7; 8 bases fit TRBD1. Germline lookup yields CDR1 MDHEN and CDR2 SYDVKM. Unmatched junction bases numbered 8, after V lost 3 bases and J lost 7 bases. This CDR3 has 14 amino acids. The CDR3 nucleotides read TGTGCCAGCAGTTTGGGGACAGGACGGGGGGAGCAGTACTTC. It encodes CASSLGTGRGEQYF.

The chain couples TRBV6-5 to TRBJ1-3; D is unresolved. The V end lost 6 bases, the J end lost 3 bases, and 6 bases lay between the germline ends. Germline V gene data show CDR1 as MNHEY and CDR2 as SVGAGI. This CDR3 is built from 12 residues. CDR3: CASSQNGNTIYF. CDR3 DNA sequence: TGTGCCAGCAGCCAAAATGGAAACACCATATATTTT.

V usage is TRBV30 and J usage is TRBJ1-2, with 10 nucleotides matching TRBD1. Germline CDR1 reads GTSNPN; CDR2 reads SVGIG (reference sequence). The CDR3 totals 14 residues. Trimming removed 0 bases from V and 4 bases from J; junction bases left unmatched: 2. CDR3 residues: CAWSVGTGVYGYTF. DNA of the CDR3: TGTGCCTGGAGTGTGGGGACAGGGGTCTATGGCTACACCTTC.

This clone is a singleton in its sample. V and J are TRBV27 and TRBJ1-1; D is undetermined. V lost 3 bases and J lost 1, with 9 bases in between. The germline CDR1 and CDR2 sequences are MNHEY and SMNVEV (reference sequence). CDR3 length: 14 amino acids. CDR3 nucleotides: TGTGCCAGCAGTTTTGCACGGGAGAACACTGAAGCTTTCTTT. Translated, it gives CASSFARENTEAFF.

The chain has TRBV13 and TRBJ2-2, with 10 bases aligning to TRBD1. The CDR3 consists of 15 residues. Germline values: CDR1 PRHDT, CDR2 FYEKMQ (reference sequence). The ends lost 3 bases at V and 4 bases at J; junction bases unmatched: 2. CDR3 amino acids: CASSLGDRGTGELFF. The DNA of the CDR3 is TGTGCCAGCAGCTTGGGGGACAGGGGCACCGGGGAGCTGTTTTTT. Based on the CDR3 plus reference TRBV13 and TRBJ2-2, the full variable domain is AAGVIQSPRHLIKEKRETATLKCYPIPRHDTVYWYQQGPGQDPQFLISFYEKMQSDKGSIPDRFSAQQFSDYHSELNMSSLELGDSALYFCASSLGDRGTGELFFGEGSRLTVL.

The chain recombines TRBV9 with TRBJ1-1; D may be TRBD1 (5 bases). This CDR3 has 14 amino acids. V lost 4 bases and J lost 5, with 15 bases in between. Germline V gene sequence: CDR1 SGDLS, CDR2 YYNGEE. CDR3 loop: CASSTGSMGTEAFF. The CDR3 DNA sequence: TGTGCCAGCAGCACAGGATCCATGGGAACTGAAGCTTTCTTT.

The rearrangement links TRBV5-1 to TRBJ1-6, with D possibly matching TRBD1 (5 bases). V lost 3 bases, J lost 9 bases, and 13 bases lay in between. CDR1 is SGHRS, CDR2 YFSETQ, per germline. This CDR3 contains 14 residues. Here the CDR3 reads CASSWGEDFSPLHF. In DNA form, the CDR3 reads TGCGCCAGCAGCTGGGGGGAGGATTTTTCACCCCTCCACTTT.

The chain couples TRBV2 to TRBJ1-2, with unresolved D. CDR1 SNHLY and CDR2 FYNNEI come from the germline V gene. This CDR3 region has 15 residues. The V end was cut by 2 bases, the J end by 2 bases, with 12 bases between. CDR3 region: CASSESWTSNYGYTF. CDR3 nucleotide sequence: TGTGCCAGCAGTGAAAGCTGGACTTCAAACTATGGCTACACCTTC.

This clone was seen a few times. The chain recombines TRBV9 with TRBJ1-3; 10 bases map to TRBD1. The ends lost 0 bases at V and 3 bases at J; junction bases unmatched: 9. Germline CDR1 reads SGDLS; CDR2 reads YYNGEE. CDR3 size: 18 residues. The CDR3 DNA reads TGTGCCAGCAGCGTAGGGGGGGCCGGGACAGGGGTTGGAAACACCATATATTTT. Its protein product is CASSVGGAGTGVGNTIYF.

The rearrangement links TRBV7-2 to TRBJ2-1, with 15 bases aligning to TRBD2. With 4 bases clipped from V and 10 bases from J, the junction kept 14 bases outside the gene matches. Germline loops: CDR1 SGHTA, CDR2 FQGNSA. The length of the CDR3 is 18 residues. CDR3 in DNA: TGTGCCAGCAGCTCCGGACTAGCGGGAGGGACCCCCATGGGGGAGCAGTTCTTC. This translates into CASSSGLAGGTPMGEQFF.

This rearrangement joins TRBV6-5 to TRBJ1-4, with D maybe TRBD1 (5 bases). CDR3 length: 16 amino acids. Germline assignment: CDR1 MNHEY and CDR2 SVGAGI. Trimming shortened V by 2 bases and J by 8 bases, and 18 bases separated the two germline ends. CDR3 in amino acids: CASSYARDRRNEKLFF. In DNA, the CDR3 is TGTGCCAGCAGTTACGCCCGTGACAGAAGGAACGAAAAACTGTTTTTT.